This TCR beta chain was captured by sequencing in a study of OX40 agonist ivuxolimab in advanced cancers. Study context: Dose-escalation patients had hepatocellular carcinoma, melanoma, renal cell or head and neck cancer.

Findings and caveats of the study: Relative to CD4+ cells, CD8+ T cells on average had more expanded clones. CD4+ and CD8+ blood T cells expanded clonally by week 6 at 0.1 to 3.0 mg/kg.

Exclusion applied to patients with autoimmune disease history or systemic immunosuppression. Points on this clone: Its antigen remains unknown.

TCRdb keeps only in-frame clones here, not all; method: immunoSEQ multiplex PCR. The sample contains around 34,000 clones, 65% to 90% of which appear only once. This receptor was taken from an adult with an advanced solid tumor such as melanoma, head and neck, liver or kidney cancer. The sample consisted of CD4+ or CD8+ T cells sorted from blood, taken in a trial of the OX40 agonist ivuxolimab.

As DNA, the CDR3 is TGTGCCAGCAGTTTTGACAGGGAGGGCACCATATATTTT. Translation: CASSFDREGTIYF. V and J are TRBV6-6 and TRBJ1-3, with 7 bases fitting TRBD1. Germline loops: CDR1 MNHNY, CDR2 SVGAGI (reference sequence). This CDR3 has 13 amino acids. V shed 4 bases and J 9 bases; nucleotides not matched to a gene: 6.